Listed here are 7 T cell receptor beta chains from one sample, sequenced in a study of cytomegalovirus exposure and HLA in healthy donors. PCR amplification relied on 60 Vbeta primers (plus 13 Jbeta primers). Generated by immunoSEQ multiplex PCR, the TCRdb table keeps only in-frame clones and is missing some. The top ten hold approximately 1.6% of the sample, which has approximately 160,000 clones, less than 85% seen once. Sample: PBMCs. The receptors were sampled from a male donor in good health and CMV-seronegative.

CDR3 nucleotides: TGTGCCAGCTCTCCAACCTGGGGGACAGGGGGCAGCGAGCAGTACTTC. Its translation is CASSPTWGTGGSEQYF. V and J are TRBV18 and TRBJ2-7; TRBD1 matches at 12 bases. Unmatched junction bases numbered 12, after V lost 6 bases and J lost 6 bases. The CDR3 is 16 residues long. Germline V gene data show CDR1 as KGHSH and CDR2 as LQKENI.

The chain recombines TRBV9 with TRBJ2-3; D perhaps matches TRBD1 (6 bases). The length of the CDR3 is 11 residues. Looked up from germline, CDR1 is SGDLS and CDR2 is YYNGEE. With 6 bases removed from V and 4 bases from J, the gap between germline ends came to 6 bases. The CDR3 sequence: CASTGADTQYF. The CDR3 nucleotides are TGTGCCAGCACAGGGGCAGATACGCAGTATTTT.

This chain connects TRBV18 to TRBJ2-5, with 8 bases aligning to TRBD2. Trimming at V came to 3 bases and at J to 5 bases, leaving 5 bases not matched to a gene. CDR1 and CDR2 from the germline V gene are KGHSH and LQKENI. The CDR3 runs to 14 residues. This CDR3 reads CASSPGLVGETQYF. Written as DNA, the CDR3 is TGTGCCAGCTCACCGGGACTAGTCGGTGAGACCCAGTACTTC.

This clone has a handful of counts. V gene TRBV7-3 combines with J gene TRBJ1-2; 9 nucleotides match TRBD1. With 6 bases clipped from V and 6 bases from J, the junction kept 8 bases outside the gene matches. CDR1 SGHTA and CDR2 FQGTGA come from the germline V gene. The CDR3 is 14 residues long. Here the CDR3 reads CASRIYRQGDGYTF. As DNA, the CDR3 is TGTGCCAGCAGGATATACCGACAGGGGGATGGCTACACCTTC.

This rearrangement joins TRBV9 to TRBJ2-3; the match to TRBD1 covers 9 bases. The trim removed 0 bases at V and 3 bases at J, leaving 8 bases unmatched. Germline V gene lookup returns CDR1 SGDLS and CDR2 YYNGEE. The CDR3 has 17 residues. CDR3: CASSVDKQTGGTDTQYF. The CDR3 DNA follows: TGTGCCAGCAGCGTAGACAAACAGACAGGGGGAACAGATACGCAGTATTTT.

The chain carries TRBV27 and TRBJ1-2, with D perhaps TRBD1 (6 bases). Germline-derived CDR1 and CDR2 are MNHEY and SMNVEV (reference sequence). The V gene lost 0 bases and the J gene lost 4 bases, with 15 bases spanning the gap. The CDR3 contains 16 residues. The CDR3 loop is CASSLSGAKTPYGYTF. CDR3 sequence (DNA): TGTGCCAGCAGTTTATCGGGGGCTAAAACCCCCTATGGCTACACCTTC.

The CDR3 region has the DNA TGTGCCAGCAGCTTGGGGCCGCCGCAGTACGAGCAGTACTTC. Translating gives CASSLGPPQYEQYF. The chain combines TRBV5-6 with TRBJ2-7; no clear D. V lost 0 bases, J lost 4 bases, and 11 bases lay in between. The length of the CDR3 is 14 residues. The germline V gene encodes CDR1 SGHDT and CDR2 YYEEEE.